This passage covers 6 T cell receptor beta chains from one sample sequenced in a study of cytomegalovirus exposure and HLA in healthy donors. Use of 60 Vbeta and 13 Jbeta primers characterized the PCR. Measured with immunoSEQ multiplex PCR; TCRdb has only the in-frame clones, and not every one. The repertoire consists of around 130,000 clones, with roughly 88% occurring once and the leading ten covering approximately 2.6%. The sequenced sample was PBMCs. These receptors were collected from a man aged 50 to 59 in good health and CMV-seronegative.

CDR3 in DNA: TGTGCCAGCAGCCCCCAGTACACCGGGGAGCTGTTTTTT. This codes for CASSPQYTGELFF. This sequence joins TRBV5-4 and TRBJ2-2; D unresolved. Germline V lookup: CDR1 SGHNT, CDR2 YYREEE (reference sequence). With 4 bases removed from V and 3 bases from J, the gap between germline ends came to 7 bases. The CDR3 covers 13 residues.

The gene calls are TRBV5-1 and TRBJ2-1, with 9 bases matching TRBD1. The CDR3 length is 16 residues. Germline trimming cut 4 bases from V and 1 base from J; bases unmatched to any gene: 6. Germline V lookup: CDR1 SGHRS, CDR2 YFSETQ. CDR3 nucleotides: TGCGCCAGCAGCCACGGGACAGGGAGGTCCTACAATGAGCAGTTCTTC. As protein: CASSHGTGRSYNEQFF.

The V gene is TRBV2, the J gene TRBJ1-1; no clear D. Germline assignment: CDR1 SNHLY and CDR2 FYNNEI. Trimming took off 6 bases at V and 2 bases at J, with 7 bases between the two ends. The CDR3 spans 12 residues. This CDR3 is CASRRINTEAFF. For the CDR3, the DNA is TGTGCCAGCAGGCGAATTAACACTGAAGCTTTCTTT.

V and J are TRBV21-1 and TRBJ2-5; the DNA was not used to check the table's D call, TRBD1. TRBV21-1 is a pseudogene locus. The CDR3 runs 15 residues. The CDR3: CASSIPGQGRETQYF. CDR3 nucleotide sequence: TGTGCCAGCAGCATCCCGGGACAGGGAAGAGAGACCCAGTACTTC.

This chain connects TRBV18 to TRBJ2-1; 7 bases map to TRBD2. Germline V lookup: CDR1 KGHSH, CDR2 LQKENI. This CDR3 has 17 residues. The ends lost 2 bases at V and 0 bases at J; junction bases unmatched: 7. CDR3 bases: TGTGCCAGCTCACCAGGTCCTAGCGGAGCCTCCTACAATGAGCAGTTCTTC. Protein sequence: CASSPGPSGASYNEQFF.

The V and J genes are TRBV7-6 and TRBJ2-6; D is possibly TRBD2 (6 bases). This CDR3 region has 16 residues. V shed 5 bases and J shed 4 bases, with 15 bases lying between them. Germline CDR1 and CDR2: SGHVS and FNYEAQ. In DNA form, the CDR3 reads TGTGCCAGCAGCCCAGGAGTCGGGAGCGGGGCCAACGTCCTGACTTTC. It codes for CASSPGVGSGANVLTF.